The source of this TCR beta chain is a study of cytomegalovirus exposure and HLA in healthy donors. Whole-study findings and limits: For most TCR beta V segments, an earlier analysis put the productive rate at about 90% or about 30% of the time. For most subjects, TCR beta sequences were reported to predict HLA-A and HLA-B alleles with accuracy.

The study ran its PCR with 60 Vbeta and 13 Jbeta primers. Original analysis: A later analysis counted 65 million to 80 million unique TCR beta chains, some 11 million shared. Sequencing used immunoSEQ multiplex PCR; TCRdb keeps in-frame clones, though not all of them. For V, J and clone size, that table is used; D and trimming come from the DNA. The sample shows 170,000 or so clones, approximately 82% of them seen only once. Germline CDR1 and CDR2: LGHNT and FRNRAP. Trimming cost V 6 bases and J 7 bases, with 19 bases left between them. This CDR3 has 14 residues. As for this clone: What it binds is not known.

V and J are TRBV12-5 and TRBJ2-7; D possibly corresponds to TRBD1 (6 bases). Sequenced input: PBMCs. The clonotype was recovered from a man aged 45-65 years in good health and CMV-seropositive. CDR3 protein: CASGAGEGVSEQYF. The CDR3 DNA reads TGTGCTAGTGGGGCGGGTGAGGGGGTCAGTGAGCAGTACTTC.